This TCR beta chain is from a study of cytotoxic CD8 clonotypes in ibrutinib-treated CLL. Study-level information: The study included 11 relapsed/refractory and roughly 15 treatment-naive patients; fewer than 18 had IGHV unmutated disease.

Sequencing was performed with immunoSEQ multiplex PCR; in TCRdb, only in-frame clones are kept and a portion is missing. Among 150,000 to 200,000 clones, more than 70% were seen once, and the ten largest hold 3% to 3.5%. V gave up 4 bases and J gave up 4 bases, with 17 bases separating them. Germline loops: CDR1 SGHKS, CDR2 YYEKEE (reference sequence). The length of the CDR3 is 16 residues. This clone was picked up one time. The chain employs TRBV5-5 and TRBJ2-2, with D perhaps TRBD2 (5 bases). The sample here was PBMCs, taken at disease progression, from a patient treated with ibrutinib. This clonotype originated in a human donor with chronic lymphocytic leukemia. CDR3 bases: TGTGCCAGCAGCGCGGCTAGCAATCGTCCCACCGGGGAGCTGTTTTTT. This translates into CASSAASNRPTGELFF.